The T cell receptor (beta chain) described here comes from a study of cytomegalovirus exposure and HLA in healthy donors. Regarding donors, all were healthy bone marrow donors. V lost 3 bases to trimming and J lost 7 bases, with 15 bases between them. The CDR3 runs to 14 residues. With 60 Vbeta and 13 Jbeta primers, the PCR was carried out. The assay was immunoSEQ multiplex PCR, and TCRdb's table has in-frame clones only and misses some. The table lists approximately 200,000 clones, approximately 80% of them singletons. The V call is TRBV23-1, the J call TRBJ1-1; perhaps TRBD1 as D (5 bases). TRBV23-1 is labeled an ORF, and its function is uncertain. The specimen sequenced was PBMCs. The source is a man aged 40-49 years in good health and CMV-seronegative. The CDR3 loop is CASSQTAGRGEAFF. The CDR3 DNA reads TGCGCCAGCAGTCAGACAGCGGGAAGAGGTGAAGCTTTCTTT.